This is a list of T cell receptor beta chains from one sample in a study of T cell repertoires in cytomegalovirus infection. In TCRdb, the reads were re-called with MiXCR into one record per CDR3 protein. The sample consists of some 940,000 distinct CDR3 sequences, 25% to 40% of them appearing once. The antigens these receptors bind are not known. This sample comprised cultured CD8+ T cells from PBMCs, obtained from culture after CMV antigen stimulation. The receptors were gathered from a human donor in good health (CMV status not recorded). Some clones in this sample may be carry-over from other donors' samples. The CDR3 runs from the conserved cysteine through the conserved F or W. Where a row states a size, it is once, few, many or the class of an expanded clone; other rows omit it.

v_call clone_size cdr3_aa
TRBV7-9 - CASSLEKEADTQYF
TRBV7-2 many CASSYRGFGDTQYF
TRBV4-3 few CASSQGNPPGGLNYNEQFF
TRBV4-3 - CASSQDGQGSPQHF
TRBV2 - CASSERPGTGFDTGELFF
TRBV10-3 few CAIRIGPRDEKLFF
TRBV19 - CASSIGQSYGYTF
TRBV15 few CATSRGGLAGVADTQYF
TRBV15 once CATSSERGGLRETQYF
TRBV6-1 - CASSADRANIQYF
TRBV12-3/TRBV12-4 - CASSLDRVGFQPQHF
TRBV7-2 many CASSLAEDSYLTNTGELFF
TRBV27 once CASSFGQGITYEQYF
TRBV10-3 many CAISGRQRGVSGELFF
TRBV19 - CASSIDPPLAGGPDTQYF
TRBV19 few CASSGTTSRGYTF
TRBV27 few CASSPGQTSYGYTF
TRBV19 few CASSMGQAMGTEAFF
TRBV6-6 once CASSYSTPRAGRDTEAFF
TRBV7-6 many CASSPLAGGRETQYF
TRBV6-2/TRBV6-3 - CASSGAGRWNTEAFF
TRBV25-1 - CASSEYRGWEKLFF
TRBV5-1 - CASSLVLAGEETQYF
TRBV10-1 few CASSEAPGGWNTEAFF
TRBV7-9 many CASSLHDLAADTQYF
TRBV28 - CASSLISGITDTQYF
TRBV10-3 few CAISESANTGELFF
TRBV2 few CASRLNRGLGYTF
TRBV6-5 few CASSQRQDGAGELFF
TRBV24-1 many CATSDSYEQYF